The rows below give T cell receptor beta chains drawn from one sample of a study of T cells expressing NK-cell markers. TCRdb processed the 5' RACE reads again and assigns one entry to each CDR3 protein, with no DNA. The table for this sample gives 250,000 to 300,000 distinct CDR3 sequences. The specimen sequenced was blood T cells: a sorted CD56 or NKG2C T cell subset, CD4+ or CD8+ T cells, or bulk PBMC T cells (not recorded which). Every receptor here comes from a man younger than 35 in good health. The CDR3 runs from the conserved cysteine through the conserved F or W.

J gene | V gene | CDR3 protein
TRBJ2-1 | TRBV20-1 | CSAREGTSGNYNEQFF
TRBJ2-3 | TRBV5-1 | CASSSEPTGSDTQYF
TRBJ2-3 | TRBV7-2 | CASSLVPSGTTDTQYF
TRBJ2-6 | TRBV27 | CASSFQTGAGANVLTF
TRBJ1-2 | TRBV12-3/TRBV12-4 | CASTPGQGSSGYTF
TRBJ2-3 | TRBV11-3 | CASSALRGWVDTQYF
TRBJ1-2 | TRBV29-1 | CSVGGQGYGYTF
TRBJ2-7 | TRBV29-1 | CSVAPGGSSYEQYF
TRBJ2-1 | TRBV20-1 | CATSGRKANEQFF
TRBJ2-5 | TRBV7-2 | CASSPEGVAETQYF
TRBJ2-2 | TRBV4-3 | CASSQIGGELFF
TRBJ1-1 | TRBV4-3 | CASSQHRWSGERPFF
TRBJ2-5 | TRBV20-1 | CSAPDRPAGTQYF
TRBJ2-1 | TRBV4-2 | CASSQEIRGLNYNEQFF
TRBJ1-1 | TRBV5-6 | CASSLGTGGRDTEAFF
TRBJ2-3 | TRBV12-3/TRBV12-4 | CASSLAGLGGTDTQYF
TRBJ2-7 | TRBV27 | CASSPYPKGRIYEQYF
TRBJ2-1 | TRBV20-1 | CSATITEKQFF
TRBJ2-1 | TRBV24-1 | CATEGGGRENEQFF
TRBJ2-1 | TRBV5-1 | CASSAGDYNEQFF
TRBJ2-1 | TRBV18 | CASSPAGGAAGAYNEQFF
TRBJ2-5 | TRBV5-1 | CASSFGLAEGNGETQYF
TRBJ2-1 | TRBV21-1 | CASSNSERIYNEQFF
TRBJ1-1 | TRBV12-3/TRBV12-4 | CASSLSAGTSFF
TRBJ1-2 | TRBV4-2 | CASSQDAVDYGYTF
TRBJ1-2 | TRBV20-1 | CSARDLKGGNYGYTF
TRBJ2-6 | TRBV7-2 | CASSSGQGFSGANVLTF
TRBJ1-1 | TRBV29-1 | CSFSGTGMAFF
TRBJ2-7 | TRBV24-1 | CATSDRGQGIHEQYF
TRBJ2-3 | TRBV20-1 | CSASDTSTDTQYF